These 13 T cell receptor beta chains were all obtained from the same sample, sequenced in a study of T cell responses to AZD1222 COVID-19 vaccine. Libraries were prepared by immunoSEQ multiplex PCR; TCRdb keeps only in-frame clonotypes and omits some of them. The table records about 150,000 clones, around nine tenths of them present only once. Sequencing was performed on peripheral blood, taken on day 0 of AZD1222 vaccination. Receptors originate from an adult in good health.

The V call is TRBV7-2, the J call TRBJ2-1, with D possibly being TRBD1 (5 bases). Trimming removed 5 bases at V and 2 bases at J, with 13 bases between. Germline lookup yields CDR1 SGHTA and CDR2 FQGNSA. This CDR3 has 15 amino acids. The CDR3 protein is CASSDDRRTYNEQFF. The CDR3 coding sequence is TGTGCCAGCAGCGACGACAGAAGAACCTACAATGAGCAGTTCTTC.

The chain couples TRBV11-2 to TRBJ2-1; 7 bases align to TRBD2. V dropped 0 bases and J dropped 4; count of bases not matched to a gene: 6. Germline CDR1 SGHAT, CDR2 FQNNGV. CDR3 size: 16 residues. As DNA, the CDR3 is TGTGCCAGCAGCTTAGATCTGGCTAGCGGATACAATGAGCAGTTCTTC. This gives the protein CASSLDLASGYNEQFF.

The CDR3 sequence is CASSKRSTGANVLTF. The CDR3 coding sequence is TGTGCCAGCAGCAAGAGGTCGACTGGGGCCAACGTCCTGACTTTC. This chain links TRBV5-6 with TRBJ2-6; D not resolved. The CDR3 contains 15 residues. The germline CDR1 and CDR2 sequences are SGHDT and YYEEEE. V was shortened by 4 bases and J by 2 bases, with 10 bases between the two germline ends.

This clone was found a few times. V and J are TRBV5-4 and TRBJ2-1; possibly TRBD2 for D (6 bases). The length of the CDR3 is 14 residues. Deletions cut 4 bases from V and 5 bases from J, with 13 bases between. The germline CDR1 and CDR2 sequences are SGHNT and YYREEE (reference sequence). In nucleotides, the CDR3 is TGTGCCAGCAGCCGCGCGACTAGTAACAATGAGCAGTTCTTC. Protein: CASSRATSNNEQFF.

This sequence joins TRBV2 and TRBJ2-3; a possible D gene is TRBD1 (6 bases). Looked up from germline, CDR1 is SNHLY and CDR2 is FYNNEI. The ends were cut back, 6 bases at V and 2 bases at J, with 12 bases in the middle. The CDR3 runs to 14 residues. This CDR3 reads CASRAQGPTDTQYF. DNA of the CDR3: TGTGCCAGCAGGGCACAGGGTCCCACAGATACGCAGTATTTT.

The J gene is TRBJ2-1, the V gene TRBV7-9; D is possibly TRBD1 (5 bases). Trimming stripped 6 bases from V and 1 base from J, with 10 bases between. This CDR3 spans 14 amino acids. Germline-derived CDR1 and CDR2 are SEHNR and FQNEAQ (reference sequence). This CDR3 reads CASRPGQSYNEQFF. CDR3 DNA sequence: TGTGCCAGCAGGCCAGGACAATCCTACAATGAGCAGTTCTTC.

The rearrangement uses TRBV6-5 and TRBJ1-3; unclear D gene. CDR3 length: 15 residues. V lost 2 bases and J lost 5, with 13 bases in between. CDR1 and CDR2 from the germline V gene are MNHEY and SVGAGI. For the CDR3, the DNA is TGTGCCAGCAGTTACGACTTGGGGAATCGAAACACCATATATTTT. Amino acids: CASSYDLGNRNTIYF.

This clone has only a few counts. In the same sample, other DNA sequences code for this CDR3. The rearrangement joins TRBV29-1 to TRBJ1-1; no definite D call. Deletions cut 2 bases from V and 0 bases from J, with 10 bases between. This CDR3 is built from 14 residues. Germline CDR1 and CDR2: SQVTM and ANQGSEA. CDR3 nucleotides: TGCAGCGTTGAAAAAGGACGGATGAACACTGAAGCTTTCTTT. Translating gives CSVEKGRMNTEAFF.

This clone was counted between two and nine times. V usage is TRBV24-1 and J usage is TRBJ1-4; tentative D call: TRBD1 (6 bases). Trimming took 2 bases from V and 7 from J, leaving 16 bases between them. The CDR3 sequence is 16 residues long. The germline V gene encodes CDR1 KGHDR and CDR2 SFDVKD. The CDR3 spells CATSDSQQGSGEKLFF. In DNA, the CDR3 is TGTGCCACCAGTGATTCACAACAGGGATCTGGTGAAAAACTGTTTTTT.

As DNA, the CDR3 is TGTGCCAGCAGCTTAGTTTCACAACTAGCGGAGACCACAGATACGCAGTATTTT. Protein sequence: CASSLVSQLAETTDTQYF. This sequence joins TRBV7-2 and TRBJ2-3, with 8 nucleotides matching TRBD2. Per the germline V gene, CDR1 is SGHTA and CDR2 is FQGNSA. Trimming removed 1 base from V and 2 bases from J; junction bases left unmatched: 11. This CDR3 region has 18 residues.

The DNA of the CDR3 is TGCGCCAGCAGCCAACCCTCGACCGGGACAGGGAATGAAAAACTGTTTTTT. Amino acid sequence: CASSQPSTGTGNEKLFF. The V call is TRBV4-1, the J call TRBJ1-4; 9 positions match TRBD1. CDR1 is MGHRA, CDR2 YSYEKL, per germline. The CDR3 is 17 residues long. Unmatched junction bases numbered 9, after V lost 2 bases and J lost 5 bases.

This chain connects TRBV28 to TRBJ1-2, with D perhaps matching TRBD1 (6 bases). This CDR3 comprises 14 residues. V was trimmed by 6 bases and J by 8 bases, leaving 19 bases between them. Looked up from germline, CDR1 is MDHEN and CDR2 is SYDVKM. The CDR3 DNA follows: TGTGCCAGCAGCCCCAGAGGGGGAGATAGGGGCTACACCTTC. It is translated as CASSPRGGDRGYTF.

This chain uses TRBV7-9 with TRBJ2-7, with TRBD1 matching 7 bases. Germline V gene data show CDR1 as SEHNR and CDR2 as FQNEAQ (reference sequence). This CDR3 contains 13 residues. V was clipped by 6 bases and J by 3 bases; unmatched bases: 5. CDR3 region: CASSPRQGYEQYF. The CDR3 DNA follows: TGTGCCAGCAGTCCGAGACAGGGCTACGAGCAGTACTTC.